This T cell receptor beta chain was observed in a study of beta chain features in type 1 diabetes. Study-level information: Taken together, all samples contributed around 100,000,000 examined sorted cells.

Sorting based on CD45RO/CCR7/CD25/CD127/CD95/CD27 separated CD4+ naive, central memory, regulatory and stem cell-like memory cells. Every bit of the isolated RNA underwent reverse transcription, so sequencing read expressed TCRB transcripts. Naive, central memory and regulatory T cell samples averaged roughly 3.5 million immunoSEQ reads each. Profiled with immunoSEQ multiplex PCR; TCRdb holds only in-frame clones, not every one. The repertoire consists of 600,000 or so clones, with more than 12% occurring once and the leading ten covering around 0.04%. The study's findings and limits: Significant though moderate, a shortening of TCRB CDR3s appeared in all four CD4+ subsets of Type 1 diabetes patients. There was a possibility that cDNA sequencing over-represented cells with high TCR expression.

As regards this clone: Antigen: not known.

This CDR3 is 16 amino acids long. V shed 5 bases, J shed 2 bases, and the junction held 8 bases outside the gene matches. CDR1 and CDR2 from the germline V gene are MNHNY and SVGAGI (reference sequence). The sample taken for sequencing was naive CD4+ T cells from blood. This TCR came from a man in his late teens or twenties with type 1 diabetes. The rearrangement joins TRBV6-6 to TRBJ1-5; TRBD1 matches at 8 bases. The CDR3 loop reads CASSPTGGGRNQPQHF. The DNA of the CDR3 is TGTGCCAGCAGTCCCACAGGGGGGGGTCGCAATCAGCCCCAGCATTTT.